This T cell receptor (beta chain) was recorded in a study of T-cell reconstitution after alpha-beta-depleted transplantation in children. Regarding this clonotype: Antigen specificity is unknown.

The CDR3 sequence is 16 residues long. Looked up from germline, CDR1 is MNHEY and CDR2 is SVGAGI. V lost 1 base, J lost 4 bases, and 5 bases stayed unmatched. General study points: Once a year had passed after transplant, T-cell counts and diversity came mostly from newly produced T cells. Several hundred expanded graft clones reportedly gave rise to the alpha-beta T cells present about two months after transplant. For some patients, TCRbeta diversity was high at day 60 because of recipient T cells and thymic progenitors that survived.

During its preparation, the TCRbeta library received unique molecular identifiers. Each CDR3 protein gets one entry after TCRdb re-called the PCR reads with MiXCR. Among about 640,000 distinct CDR3 sequences listed, approximately 13% were seen once. This chain uses TRBV6-5 with TRBJ2-2; 8 bases are a match to TRBD2. The specimen comprised PBMCs, mostly from graft donor cells, sampled 360 days after TCRalphabeta/CD19-depleted stem cell transplant. The TCR originated in a male patient aged 10 to 17 who had a stem cell transplant for acute myeloid leukemia, so the T cells may come from the graft donor. The CDR3 protein is CASSYYAGGGTGELFF. DNA of the CDR3: TGTGCCAGCAGTTACTACGCGGGAGGAGGCACCGGGGAGCTGTTTTTT.